This T cell receptor beta chain was obtained from a study of cytomegalovirus exposure and HLA in healthy donors. It was with 60 Vbeta and 13 Jbeta primers that the PCR ran. The method was immunoSEQ multiplex PCR; TCRdb's version includes in-frame clones alone and lacks a portion of them. The table lists a few hundred thousand clones, 75% to 80% of them singletons. The count of this clone is one. The germline gives CDR1 LNHDA, CDR2 SQIVND (reference sequence). The CDR3 length is 14 residues. Trimming stripped 11 bases from V and 0 bases from J, with 16 bases between. Sequenced input: PBMCs. The source is a man aged 18-30 years in good health and CMV-seronegative. The rearrangement links TRBV19 to TRBJ1-1, with D possibly matching TRBD1 (6 bases). The CDR3 here is CAAGGQGLNTEAFF. CDR3 coding DNA: TGTGCCGCAGGCGGGCAGGGGCTGAACACTGAAGCTTTCTTT.